Below are 23 T cell receptor beta chains sequenced from a single sample in a study of cytomegalovirus exposure and HLA in healthy donors. The assay was immunoSEQ multiplex PCR, and TCRdb's table has in-frame clones only and misses some. The table includes roughly 150,000 clones, roughly nine tenths detected once. Sequenced sample: PBMCs. Receptors were obtained from a man younger than 30 in good health and CMV-seropositive.

The chain couples TRBV7-6 to TRBJ1-1; 7 bases agree with TRBD1. This CDR3 spans 12 amino acids. Germline V lookup: CDR1 SGHVS, CDR2 FNYEAQ. After removal of 5 bases from V and 6 bases from J, the junction contained 3 bases not matched to a gene. The CDR3 here is CASSVGTAEAFF. The CDR3 coding sequence is TGTGCCAGCAGCGTAGGGACAGCTGAAGCTTTCTTT.

The chain recombines TRBV9 with TRBJ2-4; TRBD1 is a possible D gene (5 bases). This CDR3 has 14 amino acids. V lost 4 bases and J 5 bases, leaving 13 bases between the germline ends. Per the germline V gene, CDR1 is SGDLS and CDR2 is YYNGEE. The CDR3 here is CASSPFLGENIQYF. DNA for the CDR3: TGTGCCAGCAGCCCATTCCTAGGGGAAAACATTCAGTACTTC. The entire variable domain, with the rest obtained from reference TRBV9 and TRBJ2-4, is as follows: DSGVTQTPKHLITATGQRVTLRCSPRSGDLSVYWYQQSLDQGLQFLIQYYNGEERAKGNILERFSAQQFPDLHSELNLSSLELGDSALYFCASSPFLGENIQYFGAGTRLSVL.

V usage is TRBV6-1 and J usage is TRBJ2-3; 8 bases agree with TRBD2. The CDR3 runs 16 residues. Trimming at V came to 1 base and at J to 5 bases, leaving 8 bases not matched to a gene. Germline V gives CDR1 MNHNS, CDR2 SASEGT. The CDR3 region is CASSEGVGRAIDTQYF. CDR3 sequence (DNA): TGTGCCAGCAGTGAAGGTGTCGGGAGGGCGATAGATACGCAGTATTTT.

The chain recombines TRBV9 with TRBJ2-7, with 8 bases fitting TRBD1. This CDR3 contains 19 residues. Per the germline V gene, CDR1 is SGDLS and CDR2 is YYNGEE. Trimming at V came to 3 bases and at J to 6 bases, leaving 23 bases not matched to a gene. For the CDR3, the DNA is TGTGCCAGCAGCGCACCCGGGACAGGCCTGTTCGGAAAACTTGGCGAGCAGTACTTC. Translating it yields CASSAPGTGLFGKLGEQYF.

This rearrangement joins TRBV27 to TRBJ2-7, with 7 bases aligning to TRBD1. The CDR3 is 15 residues long. V lost 4 bases, J lost 3 bases, and 9 bases stayed unmatched. CDR1 MNHEY and CDR2 SMNVEV come from the germline V gene (reference sequence). The CDR3 nucleotides are TGTGCCAGCAGTTCGTCTTTACAGGGGATCTACGAGCAGTACTTC. Its translation is CASSSSLQGIYEQYF.

The chain links TRBV29-1 to TRBJ1-2; the match to TRBD1 covers 10 bases. Germline trimming cut 4 bases from V and 4 bases from J; bases unmatched to any gene: 3. Germline CDR1 SQVTM, CDR2 ANQGSEA. This CDR3 is built from 13 residues. The CDR3 nucleotides are TGCAGCGTTGCCGGACAGGGGGGCTATGGCTACACCTTC. Its translation is CSVAGQGGYGYTF.

The chain has TRBV6-5 and TRBJ2-1; 8 nucleotides line up with TRBD1. The CDR3 runs 11 residues. Germline CDR1 and CDR2: MNHEY and SVGAGI. J was trimmed by 12 bases and V by 2 bases; bases with no gene match: 0. The CDR3 nucleotides are TGTGCCAGCAGTTACGGACAGGGGCAGTTCTTC. Encoded protein: CASSYGQGQFF.

The V and J genes are TRBV7-9 and TRBJ1-4; D might be TRBD1 (5 bases). Germline values: CDR1 SEHNR, CDR2 FQNEAQ (reference sequence). Trimming shortened V by 1 base and J by 1 base, and 7 bases separated the two germline ends. This CDR3 comprises 15 residues. The CDR3 region has the DNA TGTGCCAGCAGCTTAGTAAGGGGAACTAATGAAAAACTGTTTTTT. Translated: CASSLVRGTNEKLFF.

This clone was seen more than once but under ten times. The chain uses TRBV7-3 and TRBJ2-3; no clear D. The CDR3 is made up of 13 amino acids. Germline assignment: CDR1 SGHTA and CDR2 FQGTGA. The V end lost 5 bases, the J end lost 2 bases, and 8 bases lay between the germline ends. DNA for the CDR3: TGTGCCAGCAGCCCCTCCTACACAGATACGCAGTATTTT. This sequence encodes CASSPSYTDTQYF.

This clone appeared a few times. The chain uses TRBV19 and TRBJ2-5; D possibly corresponds to TRBD2 (6 bases). There are 14 residues in the CDR3. Germline assignment: CDR1 LNHDA and CDR2 SQIVND (reference sequence). V shed 5 bases and J shed 4 bases, with 14 bases lying between them. The CDR3 loop reads CASSSIGSGETQYF. CDR3 nucleotide sequence: TGTGCCAGTAGTTCCATCGGGAGTGGAGAGACCCAGTACTTC.

The chain couples TRBV15 to TRBJ2-1; TRBD2 matches at 7 bases. The CDR3 extends over 16 amino acids. Unmatched junction bases numbered 6, after V lost 0 bases and J lost 4 bases. CDR1 LNHNV and CDR2 YYDKDF come from the germline V gene (reference sequence). The CDR3 nucleotides are TGTGCCACCAGCAGAGATGGCGGGAGCCGATACAATGAGCAGTTCTTC. Its translation: CATSRDGGSRYNEQFF.

The chain joins TRBV6-6 to TRBJ2-7; 7 nucleotides align to TRBD1. Unmatched junction bases numbered 6, after V lost 10 bases and J lost 6 bases. The CDR3 loop spans 11 amino acids. The germline gives CDR1 MNHNY, CDR2 SVGAGI (reference sequence). CDR3 region: CATGTVGEQYF. DNA for the CDR3: TGTGCCACTGGGACAGTCGGCGAGCAGTACTTC.

This clone was seen more than once but under ten times. The chain has TRBV6-4 and TRBJ2-3, with D possibly matching TRBD2 (5 bases). V gave up 3 bases and J gave up 2 bases, with 12 bases separating them. CDR3 length equals 15 residues. CDR1 MRHNA and CDR2 SNTAGT come from the germline V gene. CDR3 protein: CASSESGLATDTQYF. Written as DNA, the CDR3 is TGTGCCAGCAGTGAGTCGGGCCTAGCCACAGATACGCAGTATTTT.

The DNA for the CDR3 is TGTGCCAGCAGCTACGGGAAGACGCAAGAGACCCAGTACTTC. Its translation: CASSYGKTQETQYF. This chain connects TRBV13 to TRBJ2-5, with a possible D match to TRBD2 (5 bases). Trimming took off 4 bases at V and 2 bases at J, with 11 bases between the two ends. The V gene's germline CDR1 is PRHDT and CDR2 FYEKMQ (reference sequence). The CDR3 has 14 residues.

The J gene is TRBJ2-1, the V gene TRBV5-4, with 8 positions matching TRBD2. The CDR3 runs 16 residues. Germline V lookup: CDR1 SGHNT, CDR2 YYREEE (reference sequence). The V and J ends lost 3 bases and 2 bases, in that order; junction bases with no gene match: 7. This chain's CDR3 is CASSWAGGPTYNEQFF. The CDR3 DNA follows: TGTGCCAGCAGCTGGGCGGGAGGACCGACCTACAATGAGCAGTTCTTC.

The chain carries TRBV10-3 and TRBJ1-5; 8 bases fit TRBD1. The CDR3 is 14 amino acids. Germline values: CDR1 ENHRY, CDR2 SYGVKD. Losses at the gene ends were 6 bases for V and 4 bases for J; bases not matched to a gene: 5. As DNA, the CDR3 is TGTGCCATCAGGGGGACAGGTATTAATCAGCCCCAGCATTTT. This gives the protein CAIRGTGINQPQHF.

The chain employs TRBV4-2 and TRBJ2-1; 10 bases line up with TRBD2. Trimming removed 0 bases from V and 7 bases from J; junction bases left unmatched: 3. Germline-derived CDR1 and CDR2 are LGHNA and YNFKEQ. The CDR3 sequence is 15 residues long. CDR3 sequence: CASSQEAGGPNEQFF. The CDR3 bases are TGTGCCAGCAGCCAAGAAGCGGGAGGGCCAAATGAGCAGTTCTTC.

Written as DNA, the CDR3 is TGCAGCGTGGGGGGACTAGCGGGGGACGAGCAGTACTTC. Translated, it gives CSVGGLAGDEQYF. The chain couples TRBV29-1 to TRBJ2-7; 14 bases are a match to TRBD2. Trimming removed 6 bases from V and 5 bases from J; junction bases left unmatched: 3. CDR3 length equals 13 residues. The germline V gene has CDR1 SQVTM and CDR2 ANQGSEA.

There are a few counts of this clone. The chain couples TRBV2 to TRBJ1-5; a possible D gene is TRBD1 (5 bases). From germline, CDR1 is SNHLY and CDR2 FYNNEI. Trimming removed 1 base from V and 4 bases from J, with 11 bases in between. The CDR3 contains 15 residues. For the CDR3, the DNA is TGTGCCAGCAGTGAAGATGGACACCTAAATCAGCCCCAGCATTTT. Translating it yields CASSEDGHLNQPQHF.

The V and J genes are TRBV27 and TRBJ1-2; D might be TRBD1 (5 bases). The CDR3 has 14 residues. Trimming cost V 5 bases and J 2 bases, with 12 bases left between them. Germline lookup yields CDR1 MNHEY and CDR2 SMNVEV (reference sequence). CDR3 in DNA: TGTGCCAGCAGTCTACATCAGGGAAACTATGGCTACACCTTC. Its translation: CASSLHQGNYGYTF.

In its sample, this clone was seen once. The V call is TRBV29-1, the J call TRBJ2-7; TRBD2 is a possible D gene (7 bases). The germline CDR1 and CDR2 sequences are SQVTM and ANQGSEA. Trimming stripped 3 bases from V and 1 base from J, with 13 bases between. The CDR3 is 14 residues long. CDR3 DNA sequence: TGCAGCGTTGATGGGGGGGACAAGTCCTACGAGCAGTACTTC. It encodes CSVDGGDKSYEQYF.

This chain connects TRBV7-8 to TRBJ1-1; TRBD1 is a possible D gene (5 bases). Deletions cut 2 bases from V and 7 bases from J, with 11 bases between. This CDR3 region has 13 residues. Germline V gene data show CDR1 as SGHVS and CDR2 as FQNEAQ. CDR3 residues: CASSLRRGSEAFF. The DNA of the CDR3 is TGTGCCAGCAGCTTAAGGAGGGGAAGTGAAGCTTTCTTT.

The V and J genes are TRBV28 and TRBJ2-1, with D tentatively TRBD2 (6 bases). Germline values: CDR1 MDHEN, CDR2 SYDVKM. The V gene lost 6 bases and the J gene lost 5 bases, with 14 bases spanning the gap. This CDR3 has 14 amino acids. CDR3: CASSRDSLHNEQFF. The DNA of the CDR3 is TGTGCCAGCAGCCGGGACTCTCTCCACAATGAGCAGTTCTTC.